Sequencing of this TCR beta chain was carried out in a study of T-cell reconstitution after alpha-beta-depleted transplantation in children. J lost 4 bases, V lost 6 bases, and 6 bases had no gene match. The CDR3 extends over 14 amino acids. As it was prepared, the TCRbeta library received unique molecular identifiers. TCRdb processed the PCR reads anew with MiXCR; each CDR3 protein has one entry. Of 420,000 or so distinct CDR3 sequences listed, approximately 11% are singletons. This clonotype was observed at least ten times. This receptor was obtained from a human donor who donated a stem cell graft to a child with acute myeloid leukemia. The sample in question was PBMCs from the stem cell graft donor, obtained from the stem cell graft. The chain joins TRBV12-3 or TRBV12-4 to TRBJ2-4; TRBD2 aligns across 7 bases. The CDR3 nucleotides read TGTGCCAGCAGGGTAGCGGGTTCGAAAAACATTCAGTACTTC. It yields the protein CASRVAGSKNIQYF.